These T cell receptor beta chains were read from a single sample in a study of blood T cells in healthy people across ages. TCRdb re-analysed the 5' RACE reads in MiXCR, keeping a single row per CDR3 protein. The sample shows 1 million or so distinct CDR3 sequences, 45% of them seen only once. Sequencing was done on a sample of blood. The receptors originated from a woman aged 55-75 years in good health. Each CDR3 is given with its conserved first and last residue. A D gene is named only where the DNA matches it firmly. Rows may omit the clone size; those that give it use once, few, many or a size class.

d_call: .
v_call: TRBV5-6
j_call: TRBJ2-7
clone_size: .
cdr3_nt: TGTGCCAGCAGCTCAGGGGGGGTAATCGGACACGAGCAGTACTTC
cdr3_aa: CASSSGGVIGHEQYF

d_call: .
v_call: TRBV7-9
j_call: TRBJ2-1
clone_size: .
cdr3_nt: TGTGCCTGCAGCGCCGATACCAGGGAGGCTGAGCAGTTCTTC
cdr3_aa: CACSADTREAEQFF

d_call: .
v_call: TRBV18
j_call: TRBJ2-3
clone_size: .
cdr3_nt: TGTGCCAGCTCGCGGGAACGGACGAGGAACACAGATACGCAGTATTTT
cdr3_aa: CASSRERTRNTDTQYF

d_call: TRBD1
v_call: TRBV6-2/TRBV6-3
j_call: TRBJ2-6
clone_size: few
cdr3_nt: TGTGCCAGCAAGTGGACAGGGACAGGGGCCAACGTCCTGACTTTC
cdr3_aa: CASKWTGTGANVLTF

d_call: .
v_call: TRBV27
j_call: TRBJ2-5
clone_size: .
cdr3_nt: TGTGCCAGCAGGTGGTTGATTTCGGAGACCCAGTACTTC
cdr3_aa: CASRWLISETQYF

d_call: TRBD2
v_call: TRBV7-2
j_call: TRBJ2-7
clone_size: .
cdr3_nt: TGTGCCAGCAGCTTAGATGGGGGGGGAGCCTCCTACGAGCAGTACTTC
cdr3_aa: CASSLDGGGASYEQYF

d_call: .
v_call: TRBV5-1
j_call: TRBJ2-7
clone_size: .
cdr3_nt: TGCGCCAGCATGACCGGGACTGGGCCCTACGAGCAGTACTTC
cdr3_aa: CASMTGTGPYEQYF

d_call: .
v_call: TRBV30
j_call: TRBJ1-1
clone_size: .
cdr3_nt: TGTGCCTGGACCGAAGGGGGGGGACGGCGTCCTTTCTTT
cdr3_aa: CAWTEGGGRRPFF

d_call: TRBD2
v_call: TRBV15
j_call: TRBJ2-5
clone_size: .
cdr3_nt: TGTGCCACCAGCAGCCCAGGGACTAGCGCTCAAGAGACCCAGTACTTC
cdr3_aa: CATSSPGTSAQETQYF

d_call: .
v_call: TRBV15
j_call: TRBJ1-2
clone_size: .
cdr3_nt: TGTGCCACCAGCAGAGACATAGAAGAGGTTGGCTACACCTTC
cdr3_aa: CATSRDIEEVGYTF

d_call: .
v_call: TRBV24-1
j_call: TRBJ2-6
clone_size: .
cdr3_nt: TGTGCCACCAGTCAACCCGATGGTACTGGGGCCAACGTCCTGACTTTC
cdr3_aa: CATSQPDGTGANVLTF

d_call: .
v_call: TRBV27
j_call: TRBJ2-2
clone_size: once
cdr3_nt: TGTGCCAGCAGTGAAAGACGGGATGCCGGGGAGCTGTTTTTT
cdr3_aa: CASSERRDAGELFF

d_call: .
v_call: TRBV6-5
j_call: TRBJ2-7
clone_size: many
cdr3_nt: TGTGCCAGCAGTTCCCGGGGCTCCTACGAGCAGTACTTC
cdr3_aa: CASSSRGSYEQYF

d_call: TRBD2
v_call: TRBV6-2/TRBV6-3
j_call: TRBJ2-1
clone_size: few
cdr3_nt: TGTGCCAGCACTTCGACTAGCGGGAGCTACAATGAGCAGTTCTTC
cdr3_aa: CASTSTSGSYNEQFF

d_call: .
v_call: TRBV9
j_call: TRBJ2-1
clone_size: .
cdr3_nt: TGTGCCAGCAGCGTAGCCGGAATGTACAATGAGCAGTTCTTC
cdr3_aa: CASSVAGMYNEQFF

d_call: .
v_call: TRBV9
j_call: TRBJ2-7
clone_size: .
cdr3_nt: TGTGCCAGCAGCGCGGGACCCCTTAGCCCCTACGAGCAGTACTTC
cdr3_aa: CASSAGPLSPYEQYF

d_call: TRBD2
v_call: TRBV7-3
j_call: TRBJ2-7
clone_size: .
cdr3_nt: TGTGCCAGCAGCCCCACTAGCGGGAGGGCCACCGAGCAGTACTTC
cdr3_aa: CASSPTSGRATEQYF

d_call: TRBD1
v_call: TRBV7-7
j_call: TRBJ2-7
clone_size: once
cdr3_nt: TGTGCCAGCAGCGTAGGCAGGGGGTCCCACGAGCAGTACTTC
cdr3_aa: CASSVGRGSHEQYF

d_call: .
v_call: TRBV9
j_call: TRBJ2-7
clone_size: .
cdr3_nt: TGTGCCAGCAGCAGACGGACAGAGAGCTCCTACGAGCAGTACTTC
cdr3_aa: CASSRRTESSYEQYF

d_call: TRBD2
v_call: TRBV20-1
j_call: TRBJ2-7
clone_size: .
cdr3_nt: TGCAGTCCCAAGCTAGCGGGTATCTACGAGCAGTACTTC
cdr3_aa: CSPKLAGIYEQYF

d_call: TRBD1
v_call: TRBV5-1
j_call: TRBJ1-2
clone_size: .
cdr3_nt: TGCGCCAGCAGCAACCCGACAGGGTATGGCTACACCTTC
cdr3_aa: CASSNPTGYGYTF

d_call: TRBD2
v_call: TRBV27
j_call: TRBJ2-3
clone_size: .
cdr3_nt: TGTGCCAGCAGTTTTCCTAGCGGGTTTTTAGATACGCAGTATTTT
cdr3_aa: CASSFPSGFLDTQYF

d_call: TRBD1
v_call: TRBV12-3/TRBV12-4
j_call: TRBJ2-1
clone_size: .
cdr3_nt: TGTGCCAGCAGTTTTAGTGGGACAGGGGGCCTTGCAAGGTTCTTC
cdr3_aa: CASSFSGTGGLARFF

d_call: .
v_call: TRBV7-9
j_call: TRBJ2-7
clone_size: .
cdr3_nt: TGTGCCAGCAGCTCCTTTGGCTCCTACGAGCAGTACTTC
cdr3_aa: CASSSFGSYEQYF

d_call: TRBD2
v_call: TRBV20-1
j_call: TRBJ2-1
clone_size: .
cdr3_nt: TGCAGTGTTGCGACTAGCGGCGGTGAGCAGTTCTTC
cdr3_aa: CSVATSGGEQFF

d_call: .
v_call: TRBV11-2
j_call: TRBJ2-5
clone_size: .
cdr3_nt: TGTGCCAGCAGCTTAGGTCGTACAGGCCAAGAGACCCAGTACTTC
cdr3_aa: CASSLGRTGQETQYF

d_call: .
v_call: TRBV20-1
j_call: TRBJ2-5
clone_size: .
cdr3_nt: TGCAGTGCTAGAGTCGGCCAGCCAATATACTCAACCCAGTACTTC
cdr3_aa: CSARVGQPIYSTQYF

d_call: TRBD2
v_call: TRBV13
j_call: TRBJ2-7
clone_size: .
cdr3_nt: TGTGCCAGCAGCTTAGGTCCGGGAGGGCCATGCGAGCAGTACTTC
cdr3_aa: CASSLGPGGPCEQYF

d_call: .
v_call: TRBV3-1
j_call: TRBJ2-3
clone_size: many
cdr3_nt: TGTGCCAGCAGACAGGGAACAGATACGCAGTATTTT
cdr3_aa: CASRQGTDTQYF

d_call: .
v_call: TRBV5-1
j_call: TRBJ2-7
clone_size: .
cdr3_nt: TGCGCCAGCAGCTTTGACAGTTGGTACGAGCAGTACTTC
cdr3_aa: CASSFDSWYEQYF

d_call: .
v_call: TRBV28
j_call: TRBJ2-7
clone_size: .
cdr3_nt: TGTGCCAGCAGTCTCCCCGGACAGATGGGCGGCTACGAGCAGTACTTC
cdr3_aa: CASSLPGQMGGYEQYF

d_call: TRBD2
v_call: TRBV5-4
j_call: TRBJ2-3
clone_size: .
cdr3_nt: TGTGCCAGCAGCTTGCTCGGAGGAAGCGGGATCACAGATACGCAGTATTTT
cdr3_aa: CASSLLGGSGITDTQYF

d_call: TRBD1
v_call: TRBV27
j_call: TRBJ1-1
clone_size: .
cdr3_nt: TGTGCCAGCAGCGAGGACAGGGCGAACACTGAAGCTTTCTTT
cdr3_aa: CASSEDRANTEAFF

d_call: .
v_call: TRBV28
j_call: TRBJ1-2
clone_size: .
cdr3_nt: TGTGCCAGCAGTTTATTGGCGGCGCCATATGGCTACACCTTC
cdr3_aa: CASSLLAAPYGYTF

d_call: .
v_call: TRBV24-1
j_call: TRBJ2-1
clone_size: few
cdr3_nt: TGTGCCACCAGTGGTGTTGGTAGCTACAATGAGCAGTTCTTC
cdr3_aa: CATSGVGSYNEQFF

d_call: TRBD2
v_call: TRBV10-3
j_call: TRBJ2-7
clone_size: .
cdr3_nt: TGTGCCATCAGTGAGTCGGAAGCGGGACTATACGAGCAGTACTTC
cdr3_aa: CAISESEAGLYEQYF

d_call: .
v_call: TRBV7-9
j_call: TRBJ2-3
clone_size: .
cdr3_nt: TGTACCAGCGTCGGGACCATAGGCCTTCGGGCAGATACGCAGTATTTT
cdr3_aa: CTSVGTIGLRADTQYF

d_call: .
v_call: TRBV3-1
j_call: TRBJ2-5
clone_size: .
cdr3_nt: TGTGCCAGCAGCCAAGGGGACCGAGAGACCCAGTACTTC
cdr3_aa: CASSQGDRETQYF

d_call: TRBD1
v_call: TRBV4-1
j_call: TRBJ2-7
clone_size: few
cdr3_nt: TGCGCCAGCAGCCAACCCGGGACAGGGGGCGACTACGAGCAGTACTTC
cdr3_aa: CASSQPGTGGDYEQYF

d_call: .
v_call: TRBV5-1
j_call: TRBJ2-1
clone_size: .
cdr3_nt: TGCGCCAGCAGCTTGGCCGAGACTCCCTACAATGAGCAGTTCTTC
cdr3_aa: CASSLAETPYNEQFF

d_call: .
v_call: TRBV12-3/TRBV12-4
j_call: TRBJ2-5
clone_size: .
cdr3_nt: TGTGCCAGCAGTTTGCTCCGGGAGACCCAGTACTTC
cdr3_aa: CASSLLRETQYF

d_call: TRBD2
v_call: TRBV7-8
j_call: TRBJ2-1
clone_size: .
cdr3_nt: TGTGCCAGCAGCACTAGCGCGGGGGGAGGTATCTACAATGAGCAGTTCTTC
cdr3_aa: CASSTSAGGGIYNEQFF

d_call: .
v_call: TRBV5-1
j_call: TRBJ2-5
clone_size: few
cdr3_nt: TGCGCCAGCAGCTCCCAACTGAGAGAGACCCAGTACTTC
cdr3_aa: CASSSQLRETQYF

d_call: TRBD1
v_call: TRBV20-1
j_call: TRBJ2-7
clone_size: .
cdr3_nt: TGCAGTGCTAGAGGTGACAGGGACTCCTACGAGCAGTACTTC
cdr3_aa: CSARGDRDSYEQYF

d_call: .
v_call: TRBV5-1
j_call: TRBJ2-3
clone_size: .
cdr3_nt: TGCGCCAGCAGCTTGGAGGCAGGAAGCACAGATACGCAGTATTTT
cdr3_aa: CASSLEAGSTDTQYF

d_call: .
v_call: TRBV3-1
j_call: TRBJ1-2
clone_size: .
cdr3_nt: TGTGCCAGCAGCGGACAAGGGCCTGACTATGGCTACACCTTC
cdr3_aa: CASSGQGPDYGYTF

d_call: .
v_call: TRBV7-2
j_call: TRBJ2-5
clone_size: few
cdr3_nt: TGTGCCAGCAGCTTTGACGGTGAAGAGACCCAGTACTTC
cdr3_aa: CASSFDGEETQYF

d_call: .
v_call: TRBV12-5
j_call: TRBJ2-5
clone_size: few
cdr3_nt: TGTGCTAGTGGTTTCACCCCACAGGACATGCTGCAAGAGACCCAGTACTTC
cdr3_aa: CASGFTPQDMLQETQYF

d_call: .
v_call: TRBV3-1
j_call: TRBJ2-7
clone_size: .
cdr3_nt: TGTGCCAGCAGCAAAGGATCCGGGACAAAAGACTACGAGCAGTACTTC
cdr3_aa: CASSKGSGTKDYEQYF

d_call: .
v_call: TRBV5-1
j_call: TRBJ2-5
clone_size: .
cdr3_nt: TGCGCCAGCAGCTTAGGGGCAGGCTCGGAGGGAGAGACCCAGTACTTC
cdr3_aa: CASSLGAGSEGETQYF

d_call: TRBD2
v_call: TRBV20-1
j_call: TRBJ2-5
clone_size: .
cdr3_nt: TGCAGTGCTTCAAAAAGCGGGAGTGGGTATGAGCAGTACTTC
cdr3_aa: CSASKSGSGYEQYF

d_call: TRBD1
v_call: TRBV11-2
j_call: TRBJ1-2
clone_size: .
cdr3_nt: TGTGCCAGCAGCTTAGTTACCGGGACAGCGTATGGCTACACCTTC
cdr3_aa: CASSLVTGTAYGYTF